This TCR beta chain was profiled in a study of CD8 T cells in ankylosing spondylitis. Overall study findings and caveats: Roughly 8 highly homologous variants made up a TCR beta motif that seemed to typify ankylosing spondylitis blood. Researchers report that disease-linked clones proved CD8+ and relatively rare in peripheral blood.

This clonotype was counted a few times. Its antigen is not identified. In germline, CDR1 is SGHRS, CDR2 YFSETQ. The CDR3 sequence is 16 residues long. The V end lost 4 bases, the J end lost 0 bases, and 16 bases lay between the germline ends. One entry per CDR3 protein results from TCRdb running MiXCR on the 5' RACE reads. The sample consists of tens of thousands of distinct CDR3 sequences, approximately 30% of them appearing once. This clonotype was sampled from a male donor with ankylosing spondylitis or in good health (not recorded which). Specimen: blood, either unsorted or a sorted T cell fraction (not recorded which). The rearrangement joins TRBV5-1 to TRBJ1-1, with D perhaps TRBD1 (5 bases). CDR3 loop: CASSPLEGIVNTEAFF. In DNA form, the CDR3 reads TGCGCCAGCAGCCCTTTGGAGGGGATTGTGAACACTGAAGCTTTCTTT.